A selection of T cell receptor beta chains follows, all from one sample in a study of blood T cell repertoires in COVID-19. Assay used: immunoSEQ multiplex PCR; TCRdb lists only in-frame clones, some missing. The sample shows approximately 75,000 clones, roughly 80% of them seen only once. Sequenced: peripheral blood. The receptors originated from a man between 50 and 59 years old with COVID-19, enrolled during active disease. The CDR3 runs from the conserved cysteine through the conserved F or W.

V gene	J gene	CDR3 protein
TRBV29-1	TRBJ2-2	CSVGLNTGELFF
TRBV30	TRBJ2-3	CAWSGLAGGLGADTQYF
TRBV2	TRBJ2-7	CASSEGGLTHGGSYEQYF
TRBV5-1	TRBJ1-4	CASSPRQLGNEKLFF
TRBV9	TRBJ2-5	CASSVVGSAETQYF
TRBV19	TRBJ2-3	CASSIDFTDTQYF
TRBV7-9	TRBJ1-2	CASSPGSLNTF
TRBV25-1	TRBJ1-1	CASTAGGMNTEAFF
TRBV13	TRBJ1-1	CASSLGSSGIGAFF
TRBV7-2	TRBJ2-7	CASRGAPSARSYEQYF
TRBV5-1	TRBJ2-1	CASSLGGGSSYNEQFF
TRBV24-1	TRBJ2-5	CATSDSGLSQETQYF
TRBV18	TRBJ2-5	CASSLGQGETQYF
TRBV28	TRBJ1-3	CASSPDRASGNTIYF
TRBV19	TRBJ2-5	CASSNPGQGAETQYF
TRBV29-1	TRBJ2-3	CSVVGGTDTQYF
TRBV15	TRBJ1-4	CATNRPGKEEKLFF
TRBV7-8	TRBJ2-4	CASSMGGGDSSNIQYF
TRBV6-4	TRBJ2-1	CASSDLGGSNEQFF
TRBV19	TRBJ2-7	CASSIARFDSYEQYF
TRBV5-1	TRBJ1-5	CASSLMPGESNQPQHF
TRBV6-2/TRBV6-3	TRBJ2-7	CASSLKREAEEQYF